One sample yielded the 21 T cell receptor beta chains listed below, sequenced in a study of PD-1 blockade in classical Hodgkin lymphoma. Data came from immunoSEQ multiplex PCR; TCRdb stores just in-frame clones and leaves some out. Of 27,000 or so clones listed, 70% to 80% are singletons. In every patient, relapse followed autologous stem cell transplantation, while exposure to brentuximab vedotin differed. Magnetic negative selection was used to purify CD4+ T cells from thawed PBMCs. This specimen was CD4+ T cells from blood, taken at baseline. All receptors derive from a human donor with classical Hodgkin lymphoma.

For the CDR3, the DNA is TGTGCCTGGAGCAGGGGGAAGGGGAACACTGAAGCTTTCTTT. Its translation: CAWSRGKGNTEAFF. V usage is TRBV30 and J usage is TRBJ1-1; 7 nucleotides match TRBD1. Per the germline V gene, CDR1 is GTSNPN and CDR2 is SVGIG (reference sequence). There are 14 residues in the CDR3. Losses at the gene ends were 3 bases for V and 1 base for J; bases not matched to a gene: 5. Looking up the rest from reference TRBV30 and TRBJ1-1 gives the full variable domain: SQTIHQWPATLVQPVGSPLSLECTVEGTSNPNLYWYRQAAGRGLQLLFYSVGIGQISSEVPQNLSASRPQDRQFILSSKKLLLSDSGFYLCAWSRGKGNTEAFFGQGTRLTVV.

This clone came up a few times. The genes are TRBV6-5 and TRBJ1-2; TRBD1 is a possible D gene (5 bases). The CDR3 is 14 amino acids. V was clipped by 2 bases and J by 7 bases, with 14 bases between them. Germline V gene sequence: CDR1 MNHEY, CDR2 SVGAGI. CDR3 sequence reads: CASSYVEGRGGYTF. The CDR3 region has the DNA TGTGCCAGCAGTTACGTAGAGGGGAGAGGTGGCTACACCTTC.

This clone was found a few times. The chain couples TRBV5-4 to TRBJ2-2; 7 bases line up with TRBD1. CDR1 and CDR2 (germline): SGHNT, YYREEE (reference sequence). The J segment lost 5 bases and the V segment lost 3 bases, leaving 10 bases of the junction unmatched. This CDR3 contains 16 residues. CDR3 amino acids: CASSYSLGQSTGELFF. CDR3 DNA: TGTGCCAGCAGCTATAGCCTGGGACAGAGTACCGGGGAGCTGTTTTTT.

The gene calls are TRBV6-5 and TRBJ2-1, with 9 positions matching TRBD1. Germline V gives CDR1 MNHEY, CDR2 SVGAGI. Trimming cost V 4 bases and J 8 bases; bases outside gene matches: 9. The CDR3 sequence is 15 residues long. CDR3 DNA sequence: TGTGCCAGCAGTTCGGGACAGGGTCTTTCACATGAGCAGTTCTTC. Its translation is CASSSGQGLSHEQFF.

This chain joins TRBV28 and TRBJ2-5, with D tentatively TRBD2 (6 bases). Germline lookup yields CDR1 MDHEN and CDR2 SYDVKM. The CDR3 extends over 14 amino acids. Trimming removed 6 bases at V and 5 bases at J, with 16 bases between. CDR3 region: CASRLGGRKETQYF. The CDR3, as DNA: TGTGCCAGCAGGCTTGGGGGGAGGAAGGAGACCCAGTACTTC.

V and J are TRBV18 and TRBJ2-7, with 8 bases that match TRBD1. The CDR3 runs 15 residues. Germline trimming cut 1 base from V and 7 bases from J; bases unmatched to any gene: 9. Per germline, CDR1 KGHSH and CDR2 LQKENI. CDR3 region: CASSPLLQGASEQYF. CDR3 nucleotide sequence: TGTGCCAGCTCACCACTTCTTCAGGGGGCGAGTGAGCAGTACTTC.

This sequence joins TRBV28 and TRBJ2-3; possibly TRBD2 for D (7 bases). Germline CDR1 reads MDHEN; CDR2 reads SYDVKM. Trimming took off 4 bases at V and 5 bases at J, with 13 bases between the two ends. The CDR3 spans 14 residues. CDR3 region: CASSSPGGVDTQYF. The DNA of the CDR3 is TGTGCCAGCAGTTCGCCGGGGGGCGTAGATACGCAGTATTTT.

This chain connects TRBV18 to TRBJ2-7; TRBD1 is a possible D gene (7 bases). With 6 bases removed from V and 4 bases from J, the gap between germline ends came to 19 bases. This CDR3 comprises 15 residues. The V gene's germline CDR1 is KGHSH and CDR2 LQKENI. CDR3 sequence (DNA): TGTGCCAGCTCTACCGCGGGGAGACAGGGATACGAGCAGTACTTC. Translation: CASSTAGRQGYEQYF.

The V call is TRBV21-1, the J call TRBJ2-7; whether TRBD2, the table's D call, matches the DNA was not checked. TRBV21-1 corresponds to a pseudogene. This CDR3 contains 11 residues. The CDR3 is CARRRRDEQYF. CDR3 nucleotide sequence: TGTGCCAGGAGGCGGCGGGACGAGCAGTACTTC.

V usage is TRBV19 and J usage is TRBJ2-3; D call uncertain. CDR3 length: 13 amino acids. Germline CDR1 LNHDA, CDR2 SQIVND (reference sequence). Trimming took off 1 base at V and 3 bases at J, with 5 bases between the two ends. CDR3 loop: CASSIGVTDTQYF. The DNA of the CDR3 is TGTGCCAGTAGTATAGGGGTAACAGATACGCAGTATTTT.

V usage is TRBV30 and J usage is TRBJ1-3; D may be TRBD1 (5 bases). The CDR3 is 16 residues long. Germline-derived CDR1 and CDR2 are GTSNPN and SVGIG (reference sequence). V dropped 4 bases and J dropped 0 bases, with 16 bases sitting between them. The CDR3 region has the DNA TGTGCCTGGACCATTGGGGCTCTAAACTCTGGAAACACCATATATTTT. Protein: CAWTIGALNSGNTIYF.

V usage is TRBV30 and J usage is TRBJ2-1; 15 positions match TRBD2. J gave up 7 bases and V 0 bases, and 7 bases lay outside the gene matches. The length of the CDR3 is 17 residues. Looked up from germline, CDR1 is GTSNPN and CDR2 is SVGIG (reference sequence). CDR3: CAWSVFRTSGGANEQFF. DNA for the CDR3: TGTGCCTGGAGTGTATTTAGGACTAGCGGGGGGGCGAATGAGCAGTTCTTC.

V usage is TRBV4-2 and J usage is TRBJ2-2, with TRBD2 matching 7 bases. This CDR3 is 16 amino acids long. Trimming took 1 base from V and 1 from J; bases not matched to a gene: 3. Germline V gene sequence: CDR1 LGHNA, CDR2 YNFKEQ. CDR3 region: CASSQVSSGNTGELFF. DNA of the CDR3: TGTGCCAGCAGCCAAGTGTCTAGCGGGAACACCGGGGAGCTGTTTTTT.

This clone was picked up a small number of times. CDR3 DNA: TGTGCCAGTAGTAACGCGGGGGGGTACAATGAGCAGTTCTTC. This translates into CASSNAGGYNEQFF. The V gene is TRBV19, the J gene TRBJ2-1, with TRBD2 matching 9 bases. Germline V gene sequence: CDR1 LNHDA, CDR2 SQIVND (reference sequence). The J segment lost 4 bases and the V segment lost 4 bases, leaving 2 bases of the junction unmatched. The CDR3 spans 14 residues.

This clone was recorded a few times. The V call is TRBV30, the J call TRBJ1-2; the match to TRBD1 covers 9 bases. Germline V gene sequence: CDR1 GTSNPN, CDR2 SVGIG (reference sequence). CDR3 size: 13 residues. V was clipped by 4 bases and J by 8 bases; unmatched bases: 8. In DNA form, the CDR3 reads TGTGCCTGGACGGACAGGGGAATATTCGGCTACACCTTC. Protein: CAWTDRGIFGYTF.

The chain has TRBV5-1 and TRBJ1-1, with a tentative D call TRBD1 (6 bases). This CDR3 is 15 amino acids long. Germline CDR1 is SGHRS and CDR2 is YFSETQ. V was clipped by 4 bases and J by 1 base, with 14 bases between them. The CDR3 here is CASSREQGGNTEAFF. The CDR3 DNA follows: TGCGCCAGCAGCCGGGAACAGGGTGGGAACACTGAAGCTTTCTTT.

This clone has a handful of counts. The J gene is TRBJ1-5, the V gene TRBV18; D is uncertain. Germline lookup yields CDR1 KGHSH and CDR2 LQKENI. The V gene lost 2 bases and the J gene lost 3 bases, with 11 bases spanning the gap. The CDR3 covers 15 residues. The CDR3 DNA sequence: TGTGCCAGCTCACCAGACCACCATACCAATCAGCCCCAGCATTTT. This sequence encodes CASSPDHHTNQPQHF.

This clone occurred once. V gene TRBV9 combines with J gene TRBJ2-2; 10 bases are shared with TRBD1. Germline V gene lookup returns CDR1 SGDLS and CDR2 YYNGEE. This CDR3 is 17 amino acids long. Unmatched junction bases numbered 11, after V lost 4 bases and J lost 5 bases. CDR3 loop: CASSLEMGQGITGELFF. In DNA, the CDR3 is TGTGCCAGCAGCCTCGAGATGGGACAGGGGATTACCGGGGAGCTGTTTTTT.

CDR3 DNA: TGTGCCAGCAGCTTAGGTCAGCCCTACGAGCAGTACTTC. Protein: CASSLGQPYEQYF. The chain recombines TRBV11-3 with TRBJ2-7; D uncertain. Trimming left V 1 base short and J 2 bases short, with 6 bases between. The V gene's germline CDR1 is SGHNT and CDR2 YENEEA. This CDR3 comprises 13 residues. Complete variable domain (other parts from reference TRBV11-3 and TRBJ2-7): EAGVVQSPRYKIIEKKQPVAFWCNPISGHNTLYWYLQNLGQGPELLIRYENEEAVDDSQLPKDRFSAERLKGVDSTLKIQPAELGDSAVYLCASSLGQPYEQYFGPGTRLTVT.

The rearrangement links TRBV19 to TRBJ2-3, with TRBD2 identical over 12 bases. Losses at the gene ends were 5 bases for V and 5 bases for J; bases not matched to a gene: 2. CDR3 size: 14 residues. Germline V gene lookup returns CDR1 LNHDA and CDR2 SQIVND (reference sequence). The CDR3 bases are TGTGCCAGTAGTGCTAGCGGGGGGGGAGATACGCAGTATTTT. Encoded protein: CASSASGGGDTQYF.

The chain links TRBV18 to TRBJ1-3; unclear D gene. Germline V gene lookup returns CDR1 KGHSH and CDR2 LQKENI. V dropped 2 bases and J dropped 0 bases, with 11 bases sitting between them. This CDR3 has 16 residues. The CDR3 coding sequence is TGTGCCAGCTCACCAGGGGTTGGGAGCTCTGGAAACACCATATATTTT. Translated: CASSPGVGSSGNTIYF.